The entry that follows covers one T cell receptor beta chain sequence. The junction does not match germline at one end; this may be a read error. Localized lung adenocarcinoma, a non-small cell lung cancer, affected the donors. The CDR3 is made up of 15 amino acids. Per the germline V gene, CDR1 is MNHNS and CDR2 is SASEGT. The data are from a study of CD4 and CD8 cells across lung adenocarcinoma regions. TCRdb analysed the PCR reads with MiXCR anew, one entry per CDR3 protein. The sample records about 16,000 distinct CDR3 sequences, 45% to 70% being singletons. Sequenced input: CD8+ T cells from the center of a lung tumor. The sequence derives from a female donor with lung adenocarcinoma. The CD4 and CD8 labels of this study may be unreliable. The V gene is TRBV6-1, the J gene TRBJ2-3, with a possible D match to TRBD2 (7 bases). CDR3 nucleotide sequence: TGTGCCAGGGGTCCGGGGGGCCGTGGCCAAGATACGCAGTACTTT. Translation: CARGPGGRGQDTQYF.